Listed below are T cell receptor beta chains from one sample, sequenced in a study of patients and donors after allogeneic stem cell transplantation. TCRdb fed the RT-PCR reads into MiXCR, producing one record per CDR3 protein. The sample records 800,000 to 1,000,000 distinct CDR3 sequences, around 17% being singletons. Material: blood, either unsorted or a sorted T cell fraction (not recorded which). Every receptor here comes from a human donor who was either an allogeneic HSCT recipient or a stem cell or donor lymphocyte infusion donor (not recorded which). It is not recorded whose cells these are; they may come from a transplant donor. Both conserved end residues are part of each CDR3. The D gene is left open where the match is weak. Where a row states a size, it is once, few, many or the class of an expanded clone; other rows omit it.

j_call: TRBJ2-1
clone_size: .
v_call: TRBV2
d_call: TRBD2
cdr3_nt: TGTGCCAGCAGTGAATTCCCGGGACTAGATACTTACAATGAGCAGTTCTTC
cdr3_aa: CASSEFPGLDTYNEQFF

j_call: TRBJ1-1
clone_size: .
v_call: TRBV10-3
d_call: .
cdr3_nt: TGTGCCATCAGTCTCGAGACCTTAGGGTTCACTGAAGCTTTCTTT
cdr3_aa: CAISLETLGFTEAFF

j_call: TRBJ2-7
clone_size: .
v_call: TRBV19
d_call: TRBD2
cdr3_nt: TGTGCCAGTAGTAAGGTAGCGGGAGGGAGCTACGAGCAGTACTTC
cdr3_aa: CASSKVAGGSYEQYF

j_call: TRBJ1-1
clone_size: .
v_call: TRBV29-1
d_call: .
cdr3_nt: TGCAGCGTTGGGGGGTTGGATAGGAACACTGAAGCTTTCTTT
cdr3_aa: CSVGGLDRNTEAFF

j_call: TRBJ2-4
clone_size: once
v_call: TRBV9
d_call: TRBD2
cdr3_nt: TGTGCCAGCAGCTCAAGCGGGAGTGGAGACATTCAGTACTTC
cdr3_aa: CASSSSGSGDIQYF

j_call: TRBJ1-5
clone_size: many
v_call: TRBV12-3/TRBV12-4
d_call: .
cdr3_nt: TGTGCCAGCAGTTTCAAGGGGAGCAATCAGCCCCAGCATTTT
cdr3_aa: CASSFKGSNQPQHF

j_call: TRBJ1-5
clone_size: .
v_call: TRBV15
d_call: .
cdr3_nt: TGTGCCACCAGCAGATATAAGGGACCCCATCAGCCCCAGCATTTT
cdr3_aa: CATSRYKGPHQPQHF

j_call: TRBJ2-1
clone_size: .
v_call: TRBV30
d_call: .
cdr3_nt: TGTGCCTGGACCAGGGGATCATACAATGAGCAGTTCTTC
cdr3_aa: CAWTRGSYNEQFF

j_call: TRBJ2-1
clone_size: few
v_call: TRBV4-1
d_call: TRBD2
cdr3_nt: TGCGCCAGCAGCCAAGATCAGAAAGCGGGAGGTAACAATGAGCAGTTCTTC
cdr3_aa: CASSQDQKAGGNNEQFF

j_call: TRBJ2-5
clone_size: few
v_call: TRBV28
d_call: .
cdr3_nt: TGTGCCAGCAGCCCCGTGGGGCCCCAGTACTTC
cdr3_aa: CASSPVGPQYF

j_call: TRBJ2-7
clone_size: .
v_call: TRBV10-2
d_call: TRBD1
cdr3_nt: TGCGCCAGCAGTGCGGACAGGGTGCGCTACGAGCAGTACTTC
cdr3_aa: CASSADRVRYEQYF

j_call: TRBJ2-1
clone_size: .
v_call: TRBV6-5
d_call: TRBD2
cdr3_nt: TGTGCCAGCAGTTACACCCCCGGGACTAGTCACAATGAGCAGTTCTTC
cdr3_aa: CASSYTPGTSHNEQFF

j_call: TRBJ2-7
clone_size: .
v_call: TRBV7-8
d_call: .
cdr3_nt: TGTGCCAGCACAGTAGGGGGGGCCGTTAACGAGCAGTACTTC
cdr3_aa: CASTVGGAVNEQYF

j_call: TRBJ2-3
clone_size: .
v_call: TRBV7-2
d_call: TRBD2
cdr3_nt: TGTGCCAGCAGCTTAGCGGAGCGGGGGGTCGCCCATGGTACGCAGTATTTT
cdr3_aa: CASSLAERGVAHGTQYF

j_call: TRBJ2-3
clone_size: .
v_call: TRBV19
d_call: .
cdr3_nt: TGTGCCAGTGGACTCCCTGCGACAGCTCCCACAGATACGCAGTATTTT
cdr3_aa: CASGLPATAPTDTQYF

j_call: TRBJ1-1
clone_size: .
v_call: TRBV12-3/TRBV12-4
d_call: .
cdr3_nt: TGTGCCAGCACCTTAGGGGGGTTAACTGAAGCTTTCTTT
cdr3_aa: CASTLGGLTEAFF

j_call: TRBJ2-1
clone_size: .
v_call: TRBV7-3
d_call: .
cdr3_nt: TGTGCCAGCAGCTTAAGAGGAGGGCCCGTCAATGAGCAGTTCTTC
cdr3_aa: CASSLRGGPVNEQFF